These 15 T cell receptor beta chains share one sample of origin, sequenced in a study of cytomegalovirus exposure and HLA in healthy donors (TCRdb year 2017). The library was built by means of the immunoSEQ multiplex PCR assay. The multiplex PCR relied on a mix of 60 forward primers for TCR Vbeta segments and 13 reverse primers for TCR Jbeta segments. Here the immuneACCESS table is served through TCRdb, limited to in-frame sequences with V and J called. Missing clones are a known gap in these copies; in checked studies unresolved V genes cover under half, and the rest lacks a known reason. Within this sample are 130,000 to 150,000 clones, with about 75% of them counted one time only. The ten largest clones take up less than 2% of the sample. The sequencing sample was made of PBMCs. These receptors all stem from a woman in her twenties or thirties in good health and CMV-seronegative.

The chain recombines TRBV14 with TRBJ2-7; 10 bases map to TRBD1. The CDR3 consists of 17 residues. Germline lookup yields CDR1 SGHDN and CDR2 FVKESK. Unmatched junction bases numbered 7, after V lost 1 base and J lost 1 base. CDR3: CASSQAPGTGVSYEQYF. CDR3 sequence (DNA): TGTGCCAGCAGCCAAGCCCCCGGGACAGGGGTATCCTACGAGCAGTACTTC.

This chain joins TRBV6-6 and TRBJ1-4; 10 bases match TRBD1. Trimming at V came to 0 bases and at J to 7 bases, leaving 2 bases not matched to a gene. Germline V gene data show CDR1 as MNHNY and CDR2 as SVGAGI (reference sequence). The length of the CDR3 is 15 residues. In DNA form, the CDR3 reads TGTGCCAGCAGTTACTCGGGACAGGGGTCTGAAAAACTGTTTTTT. This translates into CASSYSGQGSEKLFF.

The chain couples TRBV5-5 to TRBJ2-1; TRBD1 matches 9 bases. The CDR3 is made up of 13 amino acids. Looked up from germline, CDR1 is SGHKS and CDR2 is YYEKEE (reference sequence). The V and J ends lost 4 bases and 6 bases, in that order; junction bases with no gene match: 2. The CDR3 region has the DNA TGTGCCAGCAGCACGACAGGGGGCAATGAGCAGTTCTTC. It translates to CASSTTGGNEQFF.

J is TRBJ2-6 and V is TRBV2; D gene unclear. Deletions cut 8 bases from V and 2 bases from J, with 13 bases between. Germline values: CDR1 SNHLY, CDR2 FYNNEI. This CDR3 is 15 amino acids long. The CDR3 sequence is CASRALEAGANVLTF. The CDR3 DNA is TGTGCCAGCCGAGCTCTCGAAGCTGGGGCCAACGTCCTGACTTTC.

The V call is TRBV27, the J call TRBJ1-4; possibly TRBD1 for D (6 bases). Trimming took off 1 base at V and 2 bases at J, with 8 bases between the two ends. Germline-derived CDR1 and CDR2 are MNHEY and SMNVEV (reference sequence). CDR3 length: 15 amino acids. CDR3 protein: CASSLWGGTNEKLFF. Here the CDR3 DNA reads TGTGCCAGCAGTTTATGGGGGGGCACTAATGAAAAACTGTTTTTT. Full variable domain (missing parts from reference TRBV27 and TRBJ1-4): EAQVTQNPRYLITVTGKKLTVTCSQNMNHEYMSWYRQDPGLGLRQIYYSMNVEVTDKGDVPEGYKVSRKEKRNFPLILESPSPNQTSLYFCASSLWGGTNEKLFFGSGTQLSVL.

The rearrangement joins TRBV2 to TRBJ2-2, with 10 bases aligning to TRBD1. V lost 11 bases and J lost 4; bases outside the gene matches: 7. This CDR3 is 14 amino acids long. Germline V gene data show CDR1 as SNHLY and CDR2 as FYNNEI. CDR3 protein: CAQWGDRGTGELFF. CDR3 nucleotides: TGTGCCCAGTGGGGGGACAGGGGCACCGGGGAGCTGTTTTTT.

V usage is TRBV6-1 and J usage is TRBJ2-7; 11 bases are a match to TRBD1. From germline, CDR1 is MNHNS and CDR2 SASEGT. With 0 bases clipped from V and 1 base from J, the junction kept 8 bases outside the gene matches. The CDR3 consists of 18 residues. CDR3 loop: CASSEASGGTGGSYEQYF. CDR3 bases: TGTGCCAGCAGTGAAGCATCTGGAGGGACAGGGGGTTCCTACGAGCAGTACTTC.

This clone has more than one count but fewer than ten. The rearrangement joins TRBV19 to TRBJ2-1; possibly TRBD2 for D (5 bases). Trimming took off 6 bases at V and 14 bases at J, with 17 bases between the two ends. The CDR3 has 12 residues. Germline CDR1 reads LNHDA; CDR2 reads SQIVND (reference sequence). CDR3 DNA sequence: TGTGCCAGTAGGGGAGATGGGTCTGAAAAGTTCTTC. Translating gives CASRGDGSEKFF.

This sequence joins TRBV30 and TRBJ1-1; 7 bases match TRBD1. The CDR3 is 14 residues long. CDR1 and CDR2 (germline): GTSNPN, SVGIG (reference sequence). V shed 3 bases, J shed 1 base, and the junction held 5 bases outside the gene matches. The CDR3 nucleotides are TGTGCCTGGAGGAGACAGGGAGGGAACACTGAAGCTTTCTTT. It is translated as CAWRRQGGNTEAFF.

The chain has TRBV6-5 and TRBJ1-4, with 9 bases fitting TRBD1. CDR1 and CDR2 from the germline V gene are MNHEY and SVGAGI. Unmatched junction bases numbered 7, after V lost 0 bases and J lost 8 bases. The CDR3 spans 16 residues. CDR3 sequence reads: CASSYSMATGGEKLFF. The CDR3 DNA follows: TGTGCCAGCAGTTACTCGATGGCGACAGGGGGAGAAAAACTGTTTTTT.

V and J are TRBV13 and TRBJ1-6, with D hard to call. Germline V CDR1 and CDR2: PRHDT, FYEKMQ (reference sequence). This CDR3 has 12 amino acids. The germline V and J ends were trimmed by 3 bases and 10 bases, with 7 bases remaining between them. The CDR3 reads CASSLEDSPLHF. The CDR3 DNA follows: TGTGCCAGCAGCTTGGAGGACTCACCCCTCCACTTT.

This chain's CDR3 is CASSQNRRVRDTEAFF. In nucleotides, the CDR3 is TGTGCCAGCAGCCAAAACCGCAGGGTTCGGGACACTGAAGCTTTCTTT. V usage is TRBV14 and J usage is TRBJ1-1; a weak D match, TRBD1 (5 bases). V dropped 2 bases and J dropped 3 bases, with 16 bases sitting between them. CDR3 length equals 16 residues. Germline values: CDR1 SGHDN, CDR2 FVKESK.

V gene TRBV4-3 combines with J gene TRBJ1-4; no clear D. Trimming stripped 0 bases from V and 8 bases from J, with 10 bases between. The CDR3 runs 14 residues. Germline-derived CDR1 and CDR2 are LGHNA and YSLEER. CDR3 bases: TGCGCCAGCAGCCAAGAGTATTCAGGCGAAAAACTGTTTTTT. Residues: CASSQEYSGEKLFF.

This clone has more than one count but fewer than ten. The chain carries TRBV7-2 and TRBJ1-1; D ambiguous. CDR3 length: 14 amino acids. Germline-derived CDR1 and CDR2 are SGHTA and FQGNSA. With 0 bases removed from V and 1 base from J, the gap between germline ends came to 6 bases. CDR3 nucleotides: TGTGCCAGCAGCTTAGCAGGAGGGAACACTGAAGCTTTCTTT. It specifies CASSLAGGNTEAFF.

The V call is TRBV18, the J call TRBJ2-1; D unclear. Trimming cost V 9 bases and J 5 bases, with 11 bases left between them. This CDR3 comprises 12 residues. The germline V gene has CDR1 KGHSH and CDR2 LQKENI. The CDR3 DNA is TGTGCCAGTCTTATACTCAACAATGAGCAGTTCTTC. Translation gives CASLILNNEQFF.